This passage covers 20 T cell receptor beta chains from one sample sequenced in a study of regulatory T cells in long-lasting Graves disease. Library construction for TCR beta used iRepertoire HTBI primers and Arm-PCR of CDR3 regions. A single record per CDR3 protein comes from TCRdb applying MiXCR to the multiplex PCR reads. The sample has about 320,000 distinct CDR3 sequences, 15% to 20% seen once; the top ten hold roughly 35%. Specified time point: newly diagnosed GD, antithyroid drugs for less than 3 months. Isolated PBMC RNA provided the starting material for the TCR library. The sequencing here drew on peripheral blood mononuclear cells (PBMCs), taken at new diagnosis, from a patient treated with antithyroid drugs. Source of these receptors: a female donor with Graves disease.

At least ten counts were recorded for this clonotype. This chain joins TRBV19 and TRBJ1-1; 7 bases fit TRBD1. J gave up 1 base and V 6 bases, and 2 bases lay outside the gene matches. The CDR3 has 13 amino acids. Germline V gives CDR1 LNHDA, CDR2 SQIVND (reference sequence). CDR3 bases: TGTGCCAGTAGGGGGACAGCGAACACTGAAGCTTTCTTT. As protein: CASRGTANTEAFF. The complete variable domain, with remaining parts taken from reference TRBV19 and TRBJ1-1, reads DGGITQSPKYLFRKEGQNVTLSCEQNLNHDAMYWYRQDPGQGLRLIYYSQIVNDFQKGDIAEGYSVSREKKESFPLTVTSAQKNPTAFYLCASRGTANTEAFFGQGTRLTVV.

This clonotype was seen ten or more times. CDR3 DNA sequence: TGCAGTGCGCAGCTAGCGGTCCACAATGAGCAGTTCTTC. Its translation: CSAQLAVHNEQFF. The gene calls are TRBV20-1 and TRBJ2-1, with 7 bases identical to TRBD2. This CDR3 contains 13 residues. The V gene end was trimmed by 6 bases and the J gene end by 5 bases; junction bases not matched to a gene: 7. Germline lookup yields CDR1 DFQATT and CDR2 SNEGSKA (reference sequence).

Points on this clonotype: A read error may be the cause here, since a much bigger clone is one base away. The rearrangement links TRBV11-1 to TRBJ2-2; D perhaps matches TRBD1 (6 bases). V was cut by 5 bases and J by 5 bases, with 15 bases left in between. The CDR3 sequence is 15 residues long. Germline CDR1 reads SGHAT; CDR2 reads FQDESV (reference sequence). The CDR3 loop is CASSHGQITTGELFF. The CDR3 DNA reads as TGTGCCAGCAGCCACGGACAGATCACTACCGGGGAGCTGTTTTTT.

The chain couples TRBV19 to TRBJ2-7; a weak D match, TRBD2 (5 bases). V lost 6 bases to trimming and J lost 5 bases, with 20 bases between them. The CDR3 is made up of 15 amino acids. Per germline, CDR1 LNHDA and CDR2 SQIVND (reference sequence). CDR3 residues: CASSEGGFERHEQYF. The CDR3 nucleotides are TGTGCCAGTAGCGAAGGAGGCTTCGAGCGCCACGAGCAGTACTTC.

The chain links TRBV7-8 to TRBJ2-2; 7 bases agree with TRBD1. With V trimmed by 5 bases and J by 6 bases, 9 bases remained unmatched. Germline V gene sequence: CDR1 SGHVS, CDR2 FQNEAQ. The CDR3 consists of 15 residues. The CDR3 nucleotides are TGTGCCAGCAGCCCGAGGACAGGTTACTCCGGGGAGCTGTTTTTT. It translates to CASSPRTGYSGELFF.

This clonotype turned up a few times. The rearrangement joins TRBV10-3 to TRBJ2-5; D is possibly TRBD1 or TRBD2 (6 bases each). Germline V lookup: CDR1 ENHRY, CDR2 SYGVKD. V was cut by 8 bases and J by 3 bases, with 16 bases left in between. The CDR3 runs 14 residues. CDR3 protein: CAIRPGGGEETQYF. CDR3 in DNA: TGTGCCATCCGCCCCGGAGGGGGAGAAGAGACCCAGTACTTC.

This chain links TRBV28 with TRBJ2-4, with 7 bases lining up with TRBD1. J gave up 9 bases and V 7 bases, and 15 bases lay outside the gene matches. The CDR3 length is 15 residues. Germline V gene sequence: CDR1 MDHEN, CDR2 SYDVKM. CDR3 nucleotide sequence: TGTGCCAGCACCCCAGACGCAGGGGGAACGAGCATTCAGTACTTC. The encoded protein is CASTPDAGGTSIQYF.

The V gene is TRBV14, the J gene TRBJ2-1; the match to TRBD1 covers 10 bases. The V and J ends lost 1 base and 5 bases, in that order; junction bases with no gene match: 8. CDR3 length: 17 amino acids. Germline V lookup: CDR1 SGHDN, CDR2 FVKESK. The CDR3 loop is CASSQGNRDRGNNEQFF. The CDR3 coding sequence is TGTGCCAGCAGCCAAGGAAACCGGGACAGGGGAAACAATGAGCAGTTCTTC.

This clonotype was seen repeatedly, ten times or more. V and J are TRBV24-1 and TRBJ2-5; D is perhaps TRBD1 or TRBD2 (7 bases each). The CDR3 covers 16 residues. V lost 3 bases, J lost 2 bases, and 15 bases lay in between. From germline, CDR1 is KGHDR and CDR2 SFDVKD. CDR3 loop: CATSDPQGGRQETQYF. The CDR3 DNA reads TGTGCCACCAGTGATCCGCAGGGGGGGAGGCAAGAGACCCAGTACTTC.

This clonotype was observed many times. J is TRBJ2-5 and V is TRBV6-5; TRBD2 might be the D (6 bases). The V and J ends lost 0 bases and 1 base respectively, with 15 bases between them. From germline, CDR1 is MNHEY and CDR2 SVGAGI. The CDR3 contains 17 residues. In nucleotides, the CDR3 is TGTGCCAGCAGTTACTCTTTTGTAGCGGAGACCCAAGAGACCCAGTACTTC. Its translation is CASSYSFVAETQETQYF.

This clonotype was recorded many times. The CDR3 loop reads CAISESDRDGAFF. CDR3 nucleotides: TGTGCCATCAGTGAGTCAGACAGGGATGGAGCTTTCTTT. The chain recombines TRBV10-3 with TRBJ1-1; 7 nucleotides match TRBD1. The ends lost 0 bases at V and 10 bases at J; junction bases unmatched: 5. CDR3 length: 13 amino acids. Germline-derived CDR1 and CDR2 are ENHRY and SYGVKD.

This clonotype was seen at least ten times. Here the CDR3 reads CASSPLAPGELFF. CDR3 DNA: TGTGCCAGCAGCCCACTAGCACCCGGGGAGCTGTTTTTT. The V gene is TRBV12-3 or TRBV12-4, the J gene TRBJ2-2; possibly TRBD2 for D (6 bases). The CDR3 sequence is 13 residues long. Deletions cut 6 bases from V and 6 bases from J, with 11 bases between.

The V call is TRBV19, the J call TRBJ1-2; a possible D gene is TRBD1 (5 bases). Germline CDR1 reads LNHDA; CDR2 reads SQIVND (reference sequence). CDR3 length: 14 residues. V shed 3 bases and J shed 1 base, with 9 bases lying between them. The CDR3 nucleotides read TGTGCCAGTAGTATCTCCGACAGTAACTATGGCTACACCTTC. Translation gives CASSISDSNYGYTF. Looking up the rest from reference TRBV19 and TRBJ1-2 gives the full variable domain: DGGITQSPKYLFRKEGQNVTLSCEQNLNHDAMYWYRQDPGQGLRLIYYSQIVNDFQKGDIAEGYSVSREKKESFPLTVTSAQKNPTAFYLCASSISDSNYGYTFGSGTRLTVV.

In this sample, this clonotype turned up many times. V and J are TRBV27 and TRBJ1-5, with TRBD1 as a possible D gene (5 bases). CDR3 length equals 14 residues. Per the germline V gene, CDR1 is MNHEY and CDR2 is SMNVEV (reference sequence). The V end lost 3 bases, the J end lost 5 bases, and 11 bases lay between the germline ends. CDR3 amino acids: CASSFVKGDQPQHF. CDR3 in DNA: TGTGCCAGCAGTTTTGTCAAAGGGGATCAGCCCCAGCATTTT.

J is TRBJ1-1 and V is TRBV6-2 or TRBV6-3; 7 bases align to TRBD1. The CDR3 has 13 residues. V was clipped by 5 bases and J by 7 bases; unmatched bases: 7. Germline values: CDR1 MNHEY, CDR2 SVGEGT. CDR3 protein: CASSEVGDSEAFF. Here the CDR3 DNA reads TGTGCCAGCAGTGAAGTAGGGGACAGTGAAGCTTTCTTT.

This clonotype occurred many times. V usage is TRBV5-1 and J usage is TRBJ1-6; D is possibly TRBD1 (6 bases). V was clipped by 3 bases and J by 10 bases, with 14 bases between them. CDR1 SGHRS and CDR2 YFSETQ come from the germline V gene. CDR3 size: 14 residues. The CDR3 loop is CASSSGQLGSPLHF. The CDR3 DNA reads TGCGCCAGCAGCTCCGGACAGCTTGGGTCACCCCTCCACTTT.

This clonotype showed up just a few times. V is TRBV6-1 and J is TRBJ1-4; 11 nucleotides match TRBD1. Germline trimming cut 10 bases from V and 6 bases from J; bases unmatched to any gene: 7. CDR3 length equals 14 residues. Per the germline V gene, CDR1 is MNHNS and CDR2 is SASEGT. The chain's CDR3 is CAIREDRGHEKLFF. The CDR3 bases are TGTGCCATCAGAGAGGACAGGGGGCATGAAAAACTGTTTTTT.

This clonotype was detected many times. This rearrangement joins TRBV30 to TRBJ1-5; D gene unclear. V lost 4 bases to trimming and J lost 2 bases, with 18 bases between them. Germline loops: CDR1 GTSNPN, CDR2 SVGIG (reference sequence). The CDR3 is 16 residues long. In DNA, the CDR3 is TGTGCCTGGATAGATGGACCCAACCCTGGCAATCAGCCCCAGCATTTT. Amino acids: CAWIDGPNPGNQPQHF. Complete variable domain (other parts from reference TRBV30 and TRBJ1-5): SQTIHQWPATLVQPVGSPLSLECTVEGTSNPNLYWYRQAAGRGLQLLFYSVGIGQISSEVPQNLSASRPQDRQFILSSKKLLLSDSGFYLCAWIDGPNPGNQPQHFGDGTRLSIL.

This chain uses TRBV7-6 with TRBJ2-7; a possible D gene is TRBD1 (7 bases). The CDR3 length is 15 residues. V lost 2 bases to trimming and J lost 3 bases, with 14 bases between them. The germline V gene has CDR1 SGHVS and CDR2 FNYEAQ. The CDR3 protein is CASSLRAGQLYEQYF. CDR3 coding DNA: TGTGCCAGCAGCTTACGGGCGGGACAGCTCTACGAGCAGTACTTC. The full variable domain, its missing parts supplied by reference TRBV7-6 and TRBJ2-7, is GAGVSQSPRYKVTKRGQDVALRCDPISGHVSLYWYRQALGQGPEFLTYFNYEAQQDKSGLPNDRFSAERPEGSISTLTIQRTEQRDSAMYRCASSLRAGQLYEQYFGPGTRLTVT.

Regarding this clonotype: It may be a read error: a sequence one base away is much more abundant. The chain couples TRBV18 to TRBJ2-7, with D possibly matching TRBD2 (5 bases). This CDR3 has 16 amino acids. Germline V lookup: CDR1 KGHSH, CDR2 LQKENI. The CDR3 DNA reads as TGTGCCAGCTCATCACCCTTTCGCACCGCTAGCCCCGAGCAGTACTTC. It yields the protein CASSSPFRTASPEQYF.